This record covers a single T cell receptor (beta chain). The antigen is not known. This record comes from a study of OX40 agonist ivuxolimab in advanced cancers. Germline CDR1 is SQVTM and CDR2 is ANQGSEA. The V gene lost 7 bases and the J gene lost 4 bases, with 19 bases spanning the gap. This CDR3 is built from 14 residues. Libraries were prepared by immunoSEQ multiplex PCR; TCRdb keeps only in-frame clonotypes and omits some of them. The repertoire holds fewer than 80,000 clones, 80% to 90% seen once, with 5% to 7% in the top ten. Study-level points and caveats: CD4+ and CD8+ blood T cells expanded clonally by week 6 at 0.1 to 3.0 mg/kg.

The sequences come from CD4+ or CD8+ T cells sorted from blood, collected in a trial of the OX40 agonist ivuxolimab. The receptor was isolated from an adult with an advanced solid tumor such as melanoma, head and neck, liver or kidney cancer. The V and J genes are TRBV29-1 and TRBJ1-1; D is possibly TRBD1 (5 bases). The CDR3, as DNA: TGCAGCGCCAAAGGGACCCGAGGGGCCACTGAAGCTTTCTTT. It yields the protein CSAKGTRGATEAFF.